This T cell receptor beta chain was found in a study of blood T cell repertoires in COVID-19 (TCRdb year 2020). About the full investigation: Samples from collaborators originated in the United States, Italy and Spain and spanned both the acute and convalescent phases of COVID-19. Samples came from the ongoing ImmuneRACE study (first 160 participants) plus 1,254 subjects from 6 global collaborators. HLA class I and class II types, where available, came from metadata supplied by the sample provider rather than from assay-based typing. The repertoires were released in a freely available public database intended as a resource for research on the immune response to SARS-CoV-2. The dataset comprised deeply sampled blood TCRbeta repertoires from subjects exposed to, actively infected with, or recovered from COVID-19. The sample metadata nearly always contained a de-identified subject ID, COVID-19 status, age in years and sex. The prospective study material was composed of cDNA or gDNA derived from T cells, B-cell-depleted T cells, or PBMCs.

Results the study describes overall, beyond this receptor: Clinical and demographic metadata were provided uncurated, with the amount varying by source and participant.

Collaborating institutions collected whole blood in K2EDTA tubes following their own protocols. Collaborator samples were shipped for TCRbeta analysis as frozen whole blood, isolated PBMCs, or DNA extracted from either sample type. The immunoSEQ Assay, a bias-controlled multiplex PCR, was used to amplify TCRbeta CDR3 regions from genomic DNA. The original methods were these. The number of nucleated cells in each sample was estimated by amplification of reference gene primers within the assay. To quantify the absolute abundance of each unique TCRbeta CDR3 rearrangement, sequence reads were collapsed and filtered. For each sample, productive Simpson clonality was calculated as the square root of Simpson's diversity index across productive rearrangements. TCRdb took this table from immuneACCESS and kept in-frame rearrangements with V and J called. Such tables lack part of the clones; where checked against another copy, unresolved V genes explain under half of the gap, and the rest is unexplained. That table is the source of V, J and clone size, and D and trimming were worked out from the DNA. Within this sample are fewer than 120,000 clones, with around nine tenths of them counted one time only. The ten biggest clones cover 4.8% of the sample.

On this clone itself: Its antigen is currently not known. Base qualities are not at hand, and no much larger clone is one base apart.

The germline V gene yields ENHRY for CDR1 and SYGVKD for CDR2. From cysteine to phenylalanine, the CDR3 is 15 amino acids long. This entry keeps only the CDR3 DNA: 45 bases, framed from base 1. Trimming removed 10 bases from V and 6 bases from J; the gene matches leave 13 bases unexplained. This chain joins TRBV10-3 to TRBJ1-5, and 9 junctional nucleotides match TRBD1. The source is a human donor in a cohort sampled during active COVID-19. The material sequenced was peripheral blood. The nucleotide sequence reads TGTGCCACCCATGGGGGCGGGACAGGGACTCAGCCCCAGCATTTT. Its protein is CATHGGGTGTQPQHF.